This record looks at one T cell receptor (beta chain) sequence and its context. This specimen comes from a study of blood T cells in healthy people across ages. V gave up 4 bases and J gave up 6 bases; unmatched junction bases: 6. The CDR3 is made up of 14 amino acids. Germline V gene lookup returns CDR1 SGHNT and CDR2 YYREEE (reference sequence). Then a second PCR, running roughly 6 to 11 cycles, was carried out with a sample-barcoded 5' primer and a J-beta primer mix. Each cDNA molecule carried a tag from a template-switch adaptor that contained 12 random nucleotides. Each CDR3 protein gets one entry after TCRdb re-called the 5' RACE reads with MiXCR. The data show roughly 800,000 distinct CDR3 sequences, with about 55% seen just once and roughly two fifths held by the top ten.

This TCR was recovered from a man older than 75 in good health. Source material: blood. The J gene is TRBJ1-2, the V gene TRBV5-4, with 10 bases lining up with TRBD1. Written as DNA, the CDR3 is TGTGCCAGCAGCCCCGGACAGGGGGTACATGGCTACACCTTC. The encoded protein is CASSPGQGVHGYTF. Full variable domain (outside the CDR3, taken from reference TRBV5-4 and TRBJ1-2): ETGVTQSPTHLIKTRGQQVTLRCSSQSGHNTVSWYQQALGQGPQFIFQYYREEENGRGNFPPRFSGLQFPNYSSELNVNALELDDSALYLCASSPGQGVHGYTFGSGTRLTVV.